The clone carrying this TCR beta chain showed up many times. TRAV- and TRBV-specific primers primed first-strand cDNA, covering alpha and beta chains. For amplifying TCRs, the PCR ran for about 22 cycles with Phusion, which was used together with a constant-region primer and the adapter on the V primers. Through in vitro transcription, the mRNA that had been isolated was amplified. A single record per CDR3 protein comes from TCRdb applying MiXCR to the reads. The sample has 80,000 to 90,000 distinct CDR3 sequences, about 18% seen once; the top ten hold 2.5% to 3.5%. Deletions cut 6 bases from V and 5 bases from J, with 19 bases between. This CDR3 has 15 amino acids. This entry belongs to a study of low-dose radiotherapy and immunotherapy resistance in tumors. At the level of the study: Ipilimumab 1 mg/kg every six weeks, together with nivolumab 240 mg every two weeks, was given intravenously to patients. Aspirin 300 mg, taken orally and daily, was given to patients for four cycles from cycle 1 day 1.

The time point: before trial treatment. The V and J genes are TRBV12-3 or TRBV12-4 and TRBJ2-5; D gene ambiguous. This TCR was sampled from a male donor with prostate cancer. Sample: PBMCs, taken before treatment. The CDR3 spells CASSPSGMAGETQYF. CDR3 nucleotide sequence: TGTGCCAGCAGCCCCTCCGGAATGGCTGGGGAGACCCAGTACTTC.